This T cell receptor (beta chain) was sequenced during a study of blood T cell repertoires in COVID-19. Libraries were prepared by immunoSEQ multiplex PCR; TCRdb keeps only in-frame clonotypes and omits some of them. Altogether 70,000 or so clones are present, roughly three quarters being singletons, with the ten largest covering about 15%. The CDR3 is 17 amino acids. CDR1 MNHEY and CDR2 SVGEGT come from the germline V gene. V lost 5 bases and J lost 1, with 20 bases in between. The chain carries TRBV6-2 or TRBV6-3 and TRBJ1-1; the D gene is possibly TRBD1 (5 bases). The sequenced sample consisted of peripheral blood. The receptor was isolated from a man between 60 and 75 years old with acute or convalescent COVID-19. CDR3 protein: CASSMSREVYWNTEAFF. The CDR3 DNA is TGTGCCAGCAGTATGTCCAGGGAGGTATATTGGAACACTGAAGCTTTCTTT.